The 29 T cell receptor beta chains in this list originate from one sample, sequenced in a study of identical twins. TCRdb reanalysed the 5' RACE reads using MiXCR and keeps one entry per CDR3 protein. The table has approximately 670,000 distinct CDR3 sequences, approximately 6% seen once; the top ten hold 1.5% to 2%. Specimen: naive T cells sorted from blood. These receptors all stem from a man between 18 and 35 years old in good health.

This clonotype has only a few counts. The chain uses TRBV5-1 and TRBJ2-3, with 7 nucleotides matching TRBD2. There are 16 residues in the CDR3. Trimming removed 0 bases from V and 4 bases from J; junction bases left unmatched: 8. CDR1 SGHRS and CDR2 YFSETQ come from the germline V gene. Here the CDR3 reads CASSLVWAGEADTQYF. For the CDR3, the DNA is TGCGCCAGCAGCTTGGTATGGGCGGGAGAGGCAGATACGCAGTATTTT.

This clonotype was detected only a few times. The V and J genes are TRBV11-2 and TRBJ2-5; 8 bases fit TRBD2. The CDR3 sequence is 17 residues long. V shed 5 bases, J shed 2 bases, and the junction held 13 bases outside the gene matches. Germline CDR1 is SGHAT and CDR2 is FQNNGV. CDR3 loop: CASSQGTKSGSQETQYF. CDR3 coding DNA: TGTGCCAGCAGCCAGGGGACGAAAAGCGGGAGTCAAGAGACCCAGTACTTC.

This clonotype was counted many times. The chain uses TRBV29-1 and TRBJ2-1; D unclear. Trimming pared 6 bases from V and 5 bases from J, leaving 5 bases between. Germline CDR1 SQVTM, CDR2 ANQGSEA. The CDR3 sequence is 10 residues long. The CDR3 loop is CSVADNEQFF. The CDR3 nucleotides are TGCAGCGTCGCAGACAATGAGCAGTTCTTC.

Remarks on this clonotype: It may be a read error: a sequence one base away is much more abundant. The rearrangement joins TRBV20-1 to TRBJ2-1, with D perhaps TRBD2 (6 bases). This CDR3 has 13 amino acids. Trimming took off 3 bases at V and 0 bases at J, with 6 bases between the two ends. Germline values: CDR1 DFQATT, CDR2 SNEGSKA (reference sequence). The CDR3 here is CSAREGSYNEQFF. The DNA for the CDR3 is TGCAGTGCTAGGGAGGGCTCCTACAATGAGCAGTTCTTC.

The rearrangement joins TRBV6-5 to TRBJ1-1; D not resolved. Germline loops: CDR1 MNHEY, CDR2 SVGAGI. The CDR3 totals 11 residues. Trimming shortened V by 7 bases and J by 2 bases, and 5 bases separated the two germline ends. The CDR3 region is CASNTNTEAFF. The CDR3 nucleotides are TGTGCCAGCAATACCAACACTGAAGCTTTCTTT.

The chain joins TRBV30 to TRBJ2-1; D tentatively fits TRBD1 or TRBD2 (6 bases each). V lost 1 base, J lost 1 base, and 11 bases lay in between. The germline gives CDR1 GTSNPN, CDR2 SVGIG (reference sequence). This CDR3 region has 15 residues. The DNA for the CDR3 is TGTGCCTGGAGTGGAGGGGGGCTTTCCTACAATGAGCAGTTCTTC. Translation: CAWSGGGLSYNEQFF.

This clonotype occurred many times. This chain connects TRBV25-1 to TRBJ1-1; possibly TRBD1 for D (5 bases). Between the trimmed V and J ends, which lost 3 bases and 6 bases, there was a span of 17 bases. CDR3 length: 15 residues. CDR1 is MGHDK and CDR2 is SYGVNS in the germline V gene. DNA of the CDR3: TGTGCCAGCAGTGACCTCCAGGGAACGGCGGCTGAAGCTTTCTTT. As protein: CASSDLQGTAAEAFF.

This clonotype came up a few times. As DNA, the CDR3 is TGCGCCAGCAGCCGAGACCCTAGCGGTTCCACAGATACGCAGTATTTT. Translating gives CASSRDPSGSTDTQYF. The V gene is TRBV4-1, the J gene TRBJ2-3; 7 nucleotides line up with TRBD2. The CDR3 spans 16 residues. Trimming took 4 bases from V and 2 from J; bases not matched to a gene: 9. Germline CDR1 is MGHRA and CDR2 is YSYEKL.

The V and J genes are TRBV12-3 or TRBV12-4 and TRBJ1-3, with 10 bases that match TRBD1. CDR3 length: 18 residues. The junction had 11 bases not matched to a gene; V was cut back by 6 bases and J by 0 bases. The CDR3 is CASRSTMTGGLSGNTIYF. The CDR3 coding sequence is TGTGCCAGCAGAAGCACAATGACAGGGGGCCTCTCTGGAAACACCATATATTTT.

The chain links TRBV11-2 to TRBJ2-7; the D gene is possibly TRBD2 (5 bases). Germline V gene lookup returns CDR1 SGHAT and CDR2 FQNNGV. V dropped 1 base and J dropped 3 bases, with 16 bases sitting between them. CDR3 length: 16 residues. CDR3 protein: CASSLARDTAYYEQYV. CDR3 DNA sequence: TGTGCCAGCAGCTTAGCACGGGATACAGCTTACTACGAGCAGTACGTC.

The genes are TRBV4-2 and TRBJ2-2; 10 bases are shared with TRBD2. Germline V lookup: CDR1 LGHNA, CDR2 YNFKEQ. With 3 bases clipped from V and 1 base from J, the junction kept 2 bases outside the gene matches. This CDR3 is built from 16 residues. The CDR3 region is CASSQIAGGNTGELFF. The DNA of the CDR3 is TGTGCCAGCAGCCAGATAGCGGGAGGGAACACCGGGGAGCTGTTTTTT.

This clonotype was observed a handful of times. J is TRBJ2-5 and V is TRBV5-1; either TRBD1 or TRBD2 may fit D (5 bases each). The CDR3 consists of 13 residues. V was cut by 4 bases and J by 5 bases, with 12 bases left in between. CDR1 SGHRS and CDR2 YFSETQ come from the germline V gene. CDR3 bases: TGCGCCAGCAGCCCGGACTGGGGGGAGACCCAGTACTTC. Its protein product is CASSPDWGETQYF.

This clonotype was picked up many times. The V call is TRBV12-3 or TRBV12-4, the J call TRBJ2-1; TRBD2 aligns across 8 bases. Losses at the gene ends were 5 bases for V and 7 bases for J; bases not matched to a gene: 10. The CDR3 has 15 residues. The CDR3 region has the DNA TGTGCCAGCAGTCCCCCCCCCAGCGGGAGAAATGAGCAGTTCTTC. As protein: CASSPPPSGRNEQFF.

This clonotype was seen a handful of times. The V call is TRBV12-3 or TRBV12-4, the J call TRBJ2-5, with 9 bases aligning to TRBD2. This CDR3 contains 13 residues. Trimming took 3 bases from V and 10 from J; bases not matched to a gene: 6. The CDR3 reads CASSFGSGSLQYF. The CDR3, as DNA: TGTGCCAGCAGTTTCGGTAGCGGGAGCCTCCAGTACTTC.

This clonotype was seen repeatedly, ten times or more. The chain uses TRBV29-1 and TRBJ1-2, with 10 bases that match TRBD1. This CDR3 region has 16 residues. Looked up from germline, CDR1 is SQVTM and CDR2 is ANQGSEA. Trimming removed 7 bases from V and 1 base from J; junction bases left unmatched: 12. The CDR3 protein is CSASGQGNAFNYGYTF. The CDR3 DNA sequence: TGCAGCGCGTCGGGACAGGGGAACGCGTTTAACTATGGCTACACCTTC.

This clonotype was observed a handful of times. V and J are TRBV6-2 or TRBV6-3 and TRBJ2-3, with TRBD1 identical over 10 bases. The J segment lost 8 bases and the V segment lost 6 bases, leaving 14 bases of the junction unmatched. The germline V gene has CDR1 MNHEY and CDR2 SVGEGT. This CDR3 is built from 16 residues. The CDR3 DNA is TGTGCCAGCAGATCCCCCATGACAGGGGGCCTAGGTACGCAGTATTTT. Amino acids: CASRSPMTGGLGTQYF.

This clonotype was seen a handful of times. The rearrangement links TRBV6-5 to TRBJ1-5; possible D gene TRBD1, 6 bases. CDR3 length equals 15 residues. V shed 2 bases and J shed 7 bases, with 15 bases lying between them. Per germline, CDR1 MNHEY and CDR2 SVGAGI. CDR3 in amino acids: CASSYAQGGGQPQHF. CDR3 sequence (DNA): TGTGCCAGCAGTTACGCACAGGGCGGTGGACAGCCCCAGCATTTT.

This clonotype has at least ten counts. The chain recombines TRBV12-3 or TRBV12-4 with TRBJ1-1; 7 bases line up with TRBD1. This CDR3 has 17 residues. V was clipped by 5 bases and J by 4 bases; unmatched bases: 16. The CDR3 loop is CASSPSEGALGFTEAFF. The CDR3 DNA sequence: TGTGCCAGCAGTCCTAGCGAGGGGGCCCTTGGCTTCACTGAAGCTTTCTTT.

This clonotype was observed at least ten times. This chain uses TRBV24-1 with TRBJ2-1; a weak D match, TRBD1 (5 bases). Germline V gene data show CDR1 as KGHDR and CDR2 as SFDVKD. This CDR3 is 14 amino acids long. V was shortened by 5 bases and J by 4 bases, with 11 bases between the two germline ends. The CDR3 loop is CATSGTGEYNEQFF. CDR3 DNA: TGTGCCACCAGTGGTACAGGAGAGTACAATGAGCAGTTCTTC.

The J gene is TRBJ2-5, the V gene TRBV7-8; 11 bases match TRBD2. J lost 5 bases, V lost 3 bases, and 20 bases had no gene match. Germline V gives CDR1 SGHVS, CDR2 FQNEAQ. This CDR3 comprises 20 residues. CDR3 sequence (DNA): TGTGCCAGCAGCTTGGATGGCAGGGGGATAGCGGGAGGGCCGGAGGAGACCCAGTACTTC. Protein product: CASSLDGRGIAGGPEETQYF.

The rearrangement uses TRBV10-3 and TRBJ2-3; TRBD2 agrees at 13 bases. The CDR3 is made up of 12 amino acids. Losses at the gene ends were 9 bases for V and 10 bases for J; bases not matched to a gene: 4. The germline gives CDR1 ENHRY, CDR2 SYGVKD. CDR3 region: CAIGLAGEAQYF. The CDR3 bases are TGTGCCATAGGACTAGCGGGAGAGGCGCAGTATTTT.

This clonotype appeared many times. The chain employs TRBV20-1 and TRBJ2-3; TRBD2 aligns across 12 bases. V trimming: 4 bases; J trimming: 3 bases; junction bases outside the gene matches: 2. This CDR3 is 14 amino acids long. Germline values: CDR1 DFQATT, CDR2 SNEGSKA (reference sequence). In DNA, the CDR3 is TGCAGTGCTACTAGCGGGAGGGGGACAGATACGCAGTATTTT. Translating it yields CSATSGRGTDTQYF.

At least ten counts were recorded for this clonotype. The rearrangement links TRBV5-1 to TRBJ2-5; 14 bases line up with TRBD2. V lost 4 bases to trimming and J lost 2 bases; unmatched junction nucleotides: 10. CDR1 and CDR2 (germline): SGHRS, YFSETQ. The CDR3 consists of 18 residues. The CDR3 bases are TGCGCCAGCAGCGTATCCCTGAGACTAGCGGGAGGGCAAGAGACCCAGTACTTC. Protein sequence: CASSVSLRLAGGQETQYF.

This clonotype was recorded many times. The chain couples TRBV18 to TRBJ1-1; 8 bases line up with TRBD1. In germline, CDR1 is KGHSH, CDR2 LQKENI. V lost 3 bases and J lost 6; bases outside the gene matches: 3. This CDR3 is 13 amino acids long. The CDR3 coding sequence is TGTGCCAGCTCACCCGACAGGGGAGCTGAAGCTTTCTTT. It specifies CASSPDRGAEAFF.

There are many counts of this clonotype. The V call is TRBV5-1, the J call TRBJ2-2, with D possibly being TRBD1 or TRBD2 (7 bases each). CDR1 is SGHRS, CDR2 YFSETQ, per germline. V was cut by 5 bases and J by 4 bases, with 15 bases left in between. The length of the CDR3 is 15 residues. Here the CDR3 DNA reads TGCGCCAGCAGGCTCGACAGGGAGGGCACCGGGGAGCTGTTTTTT. Translating it yields CASRLDREGTGELFF.

The table lists this clonotype with a few counts. The V and J genes are TRBV20-1 and TRBJ1-5; TRBD1 aligns across 7 bases. The ends lost 3 bases at V and 10 bases at J; junction bases unmatched: 12. CDR1 and CDR2 (germline): DFQATT, SNEGSKA (reference sequence). This CDR3 comprises 14 residues. CDR3 DNA sequence: TGCAGTGCTAGTCTCGGGGACAGTCGTAAACCCCAGCATTTT. It specifies CSASLGDSRKPQHF.

A few counts support this clonotype. The V gene is TRBV5-5, the J gene TRBJ1-1, with D hard to call. Germline V lookup: CDR1 SGHKS, CDR2 YYEKEE (reference sequence). Trimming removed 4 bases at V and 4 bases at J, with 14 bases between. The CDR3 is made up of 14 amino acids. In nucleotides, the CDR3 is TGTGCCAGCAGCCTTGGAGTCGGTAGCACTGAAGCTTTCTTT. Amino acid sequence: CASSLGVGSTEAFF. Together with reference TRBV5-5 and TRBJ1-1, the CDR3 gives the full variable domain: DAGVTQSPTHLIKTRGQQVTLRCSPISGHKSVSWYQQVLGQGPQFIFQYYEKEERGRGNFPDRFSARQFPNYSSELNVNALLLGDSALYLCASSLGVGSTEAFFGQGTRLTVV.

At least ten counts were recorded for this clonotype. The chain combines TRBV20-1 with TRBJ2-5; D may be TRBD2 (6 bases). The CDR3 has 12 amino acids. Trimming took 5 bases from V and 2 from J, leaving 9 bases between them. The germline CDR1 and CDR2 sequences are DFQATT and SNEGSKA (reference sequence). The CDR3 nucleotides are TGCAGTGCTTTCCTAGCGCAAGAGACCCAGTACTTC. As protein: CSAFLAQETQYF.

This clonotype has a handful of counts. The chain carries TRBV7-9 and TRBJ2-1, with TRBD2 matching over 13 bases. CDR1 is SEHNR, CDR2 FQNEAQ, per germline (reference sequence). This CDR3 contains 15 residues. V lost 5 bases and J lost 6; bases outside the gene matches: 4. The CDR3 DNA reads as TGTGCCAGCAGCCACACTAGCGGGAGGGCCAATGAGCAGTTCTTC. Its protein is CASSHTSGRANEQFF.